These 18 T cell receptor beta chains were sequenced from one sample in a study of CD8 T cells in ankylosing spondylitis (dated by TCRdb to the late 2010s). Antigens for these TCRs are unknown. The library was built by means of 5' RACE. Data came from an Illumina HiSeq 2500. The public reads were reanalyzed by TCRdb: fastp trimming at Q25, MiXCR alignment, in-frame beta chains only. For every CDR3 protein sequence, its rows merge into one entry that carries the most common genes and DNA. The sample table shows fewer than 750,000 distinct CDR3 sequences, and roughly 19% are seen once. Of the sample, about 19% is held by the ten largest clones. What the work shows at the level of the full study, not this receptor alone: A TCR beta motif of several highly homologous amino acid variants appeared characteristic of blood from ankylosing spondylitis patients.

Sequences were obtained from blood, either unsorted or a sorted T cell fraction (not recorded which). Every receptor here comes from a male donor with ankylosing spondylitis.

This clonotype was counted only a few times. The chain joins TRBV20-1 to TRBJ1-2, with D maybe TRBD1 (5 bases). The length of the CDR3 is 16 residues. V was cut by 0 bases and J by 3 bases, with 17 bases left in between. CDR1 and CDR2 from the germline V gene are DFQATT and SNEGSKA (reference sequence). The CDR3 DNA reads as TGCAGTGCTAGAGATGTCGGACACAGAGTCGACTATGGCTACACCTTC. Translated: CSARDVGHRVDYGYTF.

The table lists this clonotype with a few counts. The chain is built from TRBV12-3 or TRBV12-4 and TRBJ1-1, with D tentatively TRBD1 (6 bases). Trimming pared 5 bases from V and 6 bases from J, leaving 16 bases between. The CDR3 runs to 14 residues. The CDR3 DNA sequence: TGTGCCAGCAGTCGCAGGGGCCCCCAGGCTGAAGCTTTCTTT. Its translation: CASSRRGPQAEAFF.

V and J are TRBV4-3 and TRBJ2-7; no definite D call. The CDR3 is made up of 15 amino acids. CDR1 is LGHNA and CDR2 is YSLEER in the germline V gene. Trimming removed 4 bases from V and 3 bases from J, with 16 bases in between. The CDR3 region is CASSPEKTVNYEQYF. The CDR3 nucleotides read TGCGCCAGCAGCCCGGAAAAGACTGTAAACTACGAGCAGTACTTC.

A few counts support this clonotype. V usage is TRBV12-3 or TRBV12-4 and J usage is TRBJ1-1; a weak D match, TRBD1 (6 bases). This CDR3 region has 17 residues. V shed 4 bases and J shed 4 bases, with 22 bases lying between them. The DNA for the CDR3 is TGTGCCAGCAGTTGGGAGAAAACCGGGGGCAAGGGCACTGAAGCTTTCTTT. This translates into CASSWEKTGGKGTEAFF.

V usage is TRBV27 and J usage is TRBJ1-2, with a possible D match to TRBD1 (6 bases). Germline V gene lookup returns CDR1 MNHEY and CDR2 SMNVEV (reference sequence). This CDR3 is 15 amino acids long. Trimming shortened V by 3 bases and J by 3 bases, and 14 bases separated the two germline ends. The CDR3 DNA follows: TGTGCCAGCAGTTTCCGTCGACAGGACTACTATGGCTACACCTTC. Its translation is CASSFRRQDYYGYTF.

This clonotype was seen a few times. The chain employs TRBV29-1 and TRBJ1-1, with a weak D call TRBD1 (5 bases). The germline V gene encodes CDR1 SQVTM and CDR2 ANQGSEA. Trimming took 6 bases from V and 0 from J, leaving 11 bases between them. The CDR3 totals 13 residues. CDR3 region: CSVADTMNTEAFF. Here the CDR3 DNA reads TGCAGCGTGGCGGACACCATGAACACTGAAGCTTTCTTT.

This clonotype has more than one count but fewer than ten. This rearrangement joins TRBV2 to TRBJ1-1; D is perhaps TRBD1 (6 bases). Looked up from germline, CDR1 is SNHLY and CDR2 is FYNNEI. The V end was cut by 5 bases, the J end by 1 base, with 11 bases between. There are 14 residues in the CDR3. Written as DNA, the CDR3 is TGTGCCAGCAGTCAGAGGACAGCGAACACTGAAGCTTTCTTT. Translating gives CASSQRTANTEAFF.

This clonotype has just a few counts. The rearrangement uses TRBV3-1 and TRBJ1-3; no definite D call. Germline V CDR1 and CDR2: LGHDT, YNNKEL (reference sequence). Trimming took 7 bases from V and 8 from J, leaving 12 bases between them. The CDR3 runs to 12 residues. CDR3 loop: CASTSPGDTIYF. For the CDR3, the DNA is TGTGCCAGCACCTCGCCGGGAGACACCATATATTTT.

This chain links TRBV2 with TRBJ2-3; TRBD2 matches at 8 bases. This CDR3 contains 14 residues. Germline V CDR1 and CDR2: SNHLY, FYNNEI. V shed 7 bases, J shed 2 bases, and the junction held 5 bases outside the gene matches. The CDR3 is CASIMTSDTDTQYF. CDR3 DNA: TGTGCCAGCATTATGACTAGCGACACAGATACGCAGTATTTT.

This clonotype was seen a few times. The chain has TRBV11-2 and TRBJ1-5, with D perhaps matching TRBD1 (5 bases). Germline CDR1 and CDR2: SGHAT and FQNNGV. V gave up 1 base and J gave up 2 bases, with 12 bases separating them. The CDR3 runs 16 residues. CDR3 DNA: TGTGCCAGCAGCTTAGTGTCGGGGGTTGGCAATCAGCCCCAGCATTTT. Translation gives CASSLVSGVGNQPQHF.

The genes are TRBV28 and TRBJ1-2; D not resolved. The V gene's germline CDR1 is MDHEN and CDR2 SYDVKM. This CDR3 is built from 15 residues. Trimming took 3 bases from V and 0 from J, leaving 11 bases between them. CDR3 bases: TGTGCCAGCAGTTTCACAGTGGGAGCTAACTATGGCTACACCTTC. This codes for CASSFTVGANYGYTF.

In this sample, this clonotype turned up a few times. This chain joins TRBV6-1 and TRBJ1-2; D unresolved. This CDR3 has 13 amino acids. Between the trimmed V and J ends, which lost 5 bases and 7 bases, there was a span of 14 bases. The V gene's germline CDR1 is MNHNS and CDR2 SASEGT. The CDR3 loop is CASSRGKEIGYTF. The CDR3, as DNA: TGTGCCAGCAGTCGAGGGAAGGAAATTGGCTACACCTTC.

This clonotype was counted only a few times. The chain joins TRBV4-1 to TRBJ2-7; D call uncertain. Trimming shortened V by 0 bases and J by 3 bases, and 15 bases separated the two germline ends. The CDR3 runs 16 residues. Germline loops: CDR1 MGHRA, CDR2 YSYEKL. CDR3 in DNA: TGCGCCAGCAGCCAAGATTTTACCAAGGGTATCTACGAGCAGTACTTC. Its protein product is CASSQDFTKGIYEQYF.

This clonotype showed up just a few times. The V call is TRBV12-3 or TRBV12-4, the J call TRBJ2-5, with 9 positions matching TRBD2. The V gene end was trimmed by 2 bases and the J gene end by 4 bases; junction bases not matched to a gene: 2. The CDR3 covers 14 residues. DNA for the CDR3: TGTGCCAGCAGTTTACTAGCGGGGCGAGAGACCCAGTACTTC. Its translation is CASSLLAGRETQYF.

This clonotype has more than one count but fewer than ten. This chain joins TRBV5-1 and TRBJ2-1; 11 nucleotides agree with TRBD2. Germline lookup yields CDR1 SGHRS and CDR2 YFSETQ. The CDR3 spans 17 residues. After removal of 7 bases from V and 3 bases from J, the junction contained 12 bases not matched to a gene. The CDR3, as DNA: TGCGCCAGCGCTCTTAGCGGGAGGGCCGGGATCTACAATGAGCAGTTCTTC. This sequence encodes CASALSGRAGIYNEQFF.

The rearrangement links TRBV7-6 to TRBJ2-7; D ambiguous. V lost 5 bases to trimming and J lost 1 base, with 18 bases between them. From germline, CDR1 is SGHVS and CDR2 FNYEAQ. The CDR3 consists of 16 residues. The DNA for the CDR3 is TGTGCCAGCAGCCCGTTGTCCGGCAGGCCGTCCTACGAGCAGTACTTC. It is translated as CASSPLSGRPSYEQYF.

This clonotype showed up just a few times. The V and J genes are TRBV7-9 and TRBJ2-7; 8 bases match TRBD1. From germline, CDR1 is SEHNR and CDR2 FQNEAQ (reference sequence). V dropped 5 bases and J dropped 2; count of bases not matched to a gene: 11. The CDR3 contains 16 residues. CDR3 residues: CASSPLPGQVAYEQYF. Here the CDR3 DNA reads TGTGCCAGCAGCCCCCTACCGGGACAGGTTGCCTACGAGCAGTACTTC.

This clonotype was seen only a few times. The chain couples TRBV15 to TRBJ2-2, with D unclear. CDR1 and CDR2 from the germline V gene are LNHNV and YYDKDF (reference sequence). V lost 1 base and J 2 bases, leaving 2 bases between the germline ends. The CDR3 consists of 13 residues. Written as DNA, the CDR3 is TGTGCCACCAGCAGAGCCAACACCGGGGAGCTGTTTTTT. Encoded protein: CATSRANTGELFF.